This TCR beta chain is from a study of blood T cell repertoires in COVID-19. Per the authors' pipeline: Quantification of nucleated cells was approximated via reference gene primer amplification. Profiled with immunoSEQ multiplex PCR; TCRdb holds only in-frame clones, not every one. V and J calls and clone size are those listed in that table; D and trimming were worked out from the DNA. The data contain approximately 88,000 clones, about three quarters of them singletons. This clone was recorded once. The trim removed 1 base at V and 3 bases at J, leaving 2 bases unmatched. CDR1 and CDR2 (germline): SGHNT, YYREEE (reference sequence). This CDR3 region has 16 residues.

This TCR was recovered from a human donor in a cohort sampled during active COVID-19. The sequencing input was peripheral blood. The V and J genes are TRBV5-4 and TRBJ2-1; TRBD2 agrees at 12 bases. CDR3 amino acids: CASSLRLAGVYNEQFF. The DNA for the CDR3 is TGTGCCAGCAGCTTGAGACTAGCGGGAGTCTACAATGAGCAGTTCTTC.